This TCR beta chain was profiled in a study of shared clonotypes between healthy human individuals. The repertoire was sequenced with immunoSEQ multiplex PCR; TCRdb's copy has only in-frame clones and lacks some. There are 1 million to 1.2 million clones in the sample; roughly 80% occur only once, and 0.85% to 1% lies in the top ten. This clone has ten or more counts. The CDR3 is 16 amino acids. Unmatched junction bases numbered 8, after V lost 4 bases and J lost 2 bases. Germline CDR1 LNHDA, CDR2 SQIVND (reference sequence). The study separated CD4+ cells into CD45RA+ naive and CD45RA-negative memory subsets.

The chain has TRBV19 and TRBJ1-5, with 7 bases matching TRBD1. Material: memory CD4+ T cells from PBMCs. Sample subset: CD45RA-negative fraction. The sequence was obtained from a young man in good health. Some clones in this sample may be carry-over from other donors' samples. In DNA, the CDR3 is TGTGCCAGTAGTACCCCGACAGGGATGGGCAATCAGCCCCAGCATTTT. As protein: CASSTPTGMGNQPQHF.